This TCR beta chain was recorded in a study of cytomegalovirus exposure and HLA in healthy donors. Study in general: The approximately 110 validation repertoires used the same platform as the 666 first-cohort repertoires, a later analysis reported.

Germline assignment: CDR1 MNHNS and CDR2 SASEGT. Trimming left V 7 bases short and J 3 bases short, with 9 bases between. The CDR3 totals 13 residues. Regarding the study as a whole: The study recorded over 150 TCR beta chains that were cytomegalovirus-associated.

As regards this clone: Its antigen is still unknown.

TCRdb's copy holds only in-frame clones and misses some; the assay was immunoSEQ multiplex PCR. The sample shows some 150,000 clones, 85% to 90% of them seen only once. The receptor's source is a man between 18 and 29 years old in good health and CMV-seronegative. The chain links TRBV6-1 to TRBJ2-2; the D is unclear. Sequenced input: PBMCs. CDR3 amino acids: CASTEEYTGELFF. In nucleotides, the CDR3 is TGTGCCAGCACCGAGGAGTACACCGGGGAGCTGTTTTTT.